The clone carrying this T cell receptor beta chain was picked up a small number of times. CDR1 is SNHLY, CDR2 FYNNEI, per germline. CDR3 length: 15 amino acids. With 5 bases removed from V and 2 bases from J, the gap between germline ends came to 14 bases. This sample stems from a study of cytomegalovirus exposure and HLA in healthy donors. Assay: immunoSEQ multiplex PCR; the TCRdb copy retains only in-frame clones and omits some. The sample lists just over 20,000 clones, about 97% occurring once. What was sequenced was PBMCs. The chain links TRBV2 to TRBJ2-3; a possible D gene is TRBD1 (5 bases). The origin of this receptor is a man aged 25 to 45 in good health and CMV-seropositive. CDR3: CASSRQWSNTDTQYF. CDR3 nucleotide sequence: TGTGCCAGCAGTCGACAGTGGTCCAACACAGATACGCAGTATTTT.